Reported below is one T cell receptor (beta chain). Per germline, CDR1 LGHNA and CDR2 YNFKEQ. V was shortened by 4 bases and J by 1 base, with 13 bases between the two germline ends. This CDR3 has 16 residues. These data come from a study of cytomegalovirus exposure and HLA in healthy donors. Produced via immunoSEQ multiplex PCR; TCRdb's table is partial and in-frame only. The sample holds roughly 200,000 clones, about three quarters seen once. The receptor was derived from a woman aged 25-40 years in good health and CMV-seronegative. The sequenced sample was PBMCs. This chain joins TRBV4-2 and TRBJ1-4; D gene uncertain. The CDR3 DNA is TGTGCCAGCAGCCTCGGCGGCAGCGTAACTAATGAAAAACTGTTTTTT. It translates to CASSLGGSVTNEKLFF.